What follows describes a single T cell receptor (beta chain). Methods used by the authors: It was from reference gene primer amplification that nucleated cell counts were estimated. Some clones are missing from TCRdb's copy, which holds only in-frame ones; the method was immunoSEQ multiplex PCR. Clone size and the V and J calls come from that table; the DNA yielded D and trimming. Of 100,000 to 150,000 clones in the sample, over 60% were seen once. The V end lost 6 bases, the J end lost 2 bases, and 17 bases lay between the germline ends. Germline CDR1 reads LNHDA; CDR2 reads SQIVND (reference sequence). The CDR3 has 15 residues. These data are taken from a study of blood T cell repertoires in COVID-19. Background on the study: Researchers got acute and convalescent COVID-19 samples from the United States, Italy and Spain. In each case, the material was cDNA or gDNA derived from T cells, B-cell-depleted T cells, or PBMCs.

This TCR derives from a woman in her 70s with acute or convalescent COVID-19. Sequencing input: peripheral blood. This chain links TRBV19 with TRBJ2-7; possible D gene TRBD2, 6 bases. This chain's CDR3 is CASSPTTSSTYEQYF. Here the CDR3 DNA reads TGTGCCAGTAGCCCAACGACTAGTTCAACCTACGAGCAGTACTTC.